This T cell receptor beta chain originates from a study of T-cell memory formation after mild COVID-19. About this clonotype: Antigen specificity is unknown.

This CDR3 has 19 amino acids. The J segment lost 2 bases and the V segment lost 1 base, leaving 10 bases of the junction unmatched. From germline, CDR1 is GTSNPN and CDR2 SVGIG (reference sequence). TCRdb redid the calling of the 5' RACE reads with MiXCR, one entry per CDR3 protein. The sample records 190,000 or so distinct CDR3 sequences, roughly 23% being singletons. General study results and limits: The study found balanced CD4/CD8 in clones contracting day 15 to 85 and a CD4+ lean in later expanders. Contracting CD4+ clones were located mainly in CM and EM, and CD8+ clones in EMRA.

Material: PBMCs or a T cell subset sorted from them (not recorded which). The rearrangement links TRBV30 to TRBJ2-1; 14 nucleotides match TRBD2. This clonotype was sampled from an adult woman who had mild COVID-19 (a few samples of this study predate the infection). Cell type and time point are not known. The CDR3, as DNA: TGTGCCTGGAGTGCTCTGACTAGCGGGAGGGCCACCGCCTACAATGAGCAGTTCTTC. It encodes CAWSALTSGRATAYNEQFF.